What follows describes a single TCR beta chain. The sample holds a few counts of this clone. This clone's antigen is unknown. Within one base of it there is no much larger clone, and no base qualities were kept. The sample comes from a study of T cell responses to AZD1222 COVID-19 vaccine (dated by TCRdb to about 2021). Background on the whole study: Because spike-specific TCR depth and breadth did not differ between the two schedules, AZD1222 recipients who got a second dose at roughly 4 weeks were pooled with those who got a second dose at roughly 12 weeks. TCR sequencing covered more than 230 trial participants: 200 to 210 given two doses of AZD1222 and about 26 given two doses of MenACWY control vaccine. Trial participants were enrolled by age into subgroups of 18-55, 56-69 and 70-plus years, and around 140, 26 and 57 TCR-sequenced participants, respectively, were included in these subgroups.

The CDR3 regions of human TCRbeta chains were analyzed by immunosequencing. Per the original workflow: TCRs in the repertoires were compared against a reference library of SARS-CoV-2-specific TCRs that had been generated with the MIRA antigen-specificity platform. Breadth was defined as the fraction of unique TCRs that were SARS-CoV-2-associated, and depth was defined as the fraction of total T cells that were SARS-CoV-2-associated. Using the MIRA data, every spike-specific TCR was mapped to the spike region that the TCR reacted to and assigned to either a CD4 or a CD8 class. Log10-transformed breadth and depth values were compared by one-way ANOVA with Sidak's multiple comparisons tests. TCRdb took this table from immuneACCESS and kept in-frame rearrangements with V and J called. Such tables lack part of the clones; where checked against another copy, unresolved V genes explain under half of the gap, and the rest is unexplained. D and trimming come from the DNA, and the V and J calls and clone size come from that table. A total of about 150,000 clones appear in this sample, roughly 91% of them only once. Of the sample, about 9% falls within the top ten clones.

CDR1 and CDR2 (SGHNT, YYREEE) derive from the germline V gene (reference sequence). The CDR3 has 14 amino acids, counting the end cysteine and phenylalanine. CDR3 DNA is the only sequence kept; it has 42 bases, read in frame from the first base. The trim is 1 base for V and 2 bases for J, with a gap of 10 bases between the germline ends. Overall study results and their limits: Participants were mostly white British, with more females than males. The authors suggested clonal diversity may have been underestimated. The 56-69-year group was small, and its depth increase did not reach significance, likely because of low power. No day 14 peak-response samples were available, so repertoires were characterized only after the peak T cell response. The vaccine-associated CD4 TCRs covered the entire spike protein, and the dominant responses fell in regions 160-218 and 743-854. Spike-specific TCR breadth and depth rose significantly after two AZD1222 doses compared with day 0 and with MenACWY recipients. Epitopes outside the regions mutated in the B.1.351 and B.1.1.7 variants were reportedly recognized by nearly half of the unique spike-specific TCRs. Conclusions about previously exposed vaccinees are limited because only a handful of AZD1222 recipients were SARS-CoV-2 seropositive at baseline.

Taken with the paper, the label for time point translates to: baseline before first vaccination. Vaccinee samples were obtained from the UK trials COV001 and COV002, which included a single-blind randomized controlled phase 2/3 trial of AZD1222 (ChAdOx1 nCoV-19) in healthy adults. Trial participant PBMC samples were collected at day 0 and day 28 after the second dose for TCRbeta chain sequencing. This receptor chain uses TRBV5-4 and TRBJ2-7, with the D gene call left open. Specimen: peripheral blood, collected on day 0 of AZD1222 vaccination. This receptor was obtained from an adult in good health. The CDR3 region reads CASSLWVRPYEQYF. The nucleotide sequence reads as follows: TGTGCCAGCAGCTTGTGGGTCAGACCCTACGAGCAGTACTTC.